Reported below is one TCR beta chain. This sample is drawn from a study of T cell changes during pregnancy in multiple sclerosis. The table came from immunoSEQ multiplex PCR; TCRdb's copy has only in-frame clones and leaves some out. The sample carries tens of thousands of clones, roughly 89% recorded once. The CDR3 totals 12 residues. Trimming pared 6 bases from V and 8 bases from J, leaving 14 bases between. Germline-derived CDR1 and CDR2 are SQVTM and ANQGSEA. This chain connects TRBV29-1 to TRBJ2-1; unclear D gene. The material sequenced was CD4+ T cells from peripheral blood mononuclear cells, taken in the first trimester of pregnancy. The receptor comes from a female donor with multiple sclerosis, enrolled in a pregnancy study. This CDR3 reads CSVLPFGDEQFF. The CDR3 region has the DNA TGCAGCGTCTTACCGTTTGGAGATGAGCAGTTCTTC.